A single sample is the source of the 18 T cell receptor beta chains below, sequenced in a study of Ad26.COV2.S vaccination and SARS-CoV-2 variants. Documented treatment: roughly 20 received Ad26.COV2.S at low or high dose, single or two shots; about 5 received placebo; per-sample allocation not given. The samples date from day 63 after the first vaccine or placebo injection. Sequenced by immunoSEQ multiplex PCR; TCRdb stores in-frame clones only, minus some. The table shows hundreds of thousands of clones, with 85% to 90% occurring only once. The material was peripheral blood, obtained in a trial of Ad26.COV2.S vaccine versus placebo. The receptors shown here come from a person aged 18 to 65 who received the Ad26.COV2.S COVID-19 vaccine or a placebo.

The chain's CDR3 is CASSYGSGAYEQYV. The CDR3 DNA is TGTGCCAGCAGTTACGGATCGGGAGCCTACGAGCAGTACGTC. The V gene is TRBV6-5, the J gene TRBJ2-7; weak D call: TRBD2 (6 bases). This CDR3 is 14 amino acids long. Trimming stripped 2 bases from V and 2 bases from J, with 10 bases between. Germline V gives CDR1 MNHEY, CDR2 SVGAGI.

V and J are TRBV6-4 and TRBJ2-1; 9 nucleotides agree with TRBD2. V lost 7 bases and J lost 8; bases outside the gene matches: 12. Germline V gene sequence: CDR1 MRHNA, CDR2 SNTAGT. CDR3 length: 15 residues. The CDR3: CASTEGGLALYEQFF. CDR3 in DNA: TGTGCCAGCACCGAAGGGGGACTAGCCTTGTATGAGCAGTTCTTC.

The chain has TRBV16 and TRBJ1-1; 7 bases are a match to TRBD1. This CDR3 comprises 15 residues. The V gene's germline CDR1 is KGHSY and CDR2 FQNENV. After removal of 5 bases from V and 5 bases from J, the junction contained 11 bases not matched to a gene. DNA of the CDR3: TGTGCCAGCAGCTCAAACGACAGGGCGAGGACTGAAGCTTTCTTT. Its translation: CASSSNDRARTEAFF.

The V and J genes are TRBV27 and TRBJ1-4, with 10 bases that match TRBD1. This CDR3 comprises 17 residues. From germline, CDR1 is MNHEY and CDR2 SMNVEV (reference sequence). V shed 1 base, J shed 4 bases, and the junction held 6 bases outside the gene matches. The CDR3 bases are TGTGCCAGCAGTTTATGGGGGACAGGGGTTTTTAATGAAAAACTGTTTTTT. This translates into CASSLWGTGVFNEKLFF.

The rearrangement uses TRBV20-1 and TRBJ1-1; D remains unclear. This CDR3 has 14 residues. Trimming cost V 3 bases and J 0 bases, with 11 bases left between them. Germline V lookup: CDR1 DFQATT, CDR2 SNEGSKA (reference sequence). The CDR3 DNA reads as TGCAGTGCTAGTCACGGATTATTGAACACTGAAGCTTTCTTT. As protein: CSASHGLLNTEAFF.

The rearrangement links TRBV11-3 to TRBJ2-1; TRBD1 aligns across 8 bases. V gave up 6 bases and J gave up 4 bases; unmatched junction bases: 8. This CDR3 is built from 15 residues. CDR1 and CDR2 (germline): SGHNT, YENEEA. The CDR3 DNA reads TGTGCCAGCAGGAAGGGACAGGACTTTTACAATGAGCAGTTCTTC. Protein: CASRKGQDFYNEQFF.

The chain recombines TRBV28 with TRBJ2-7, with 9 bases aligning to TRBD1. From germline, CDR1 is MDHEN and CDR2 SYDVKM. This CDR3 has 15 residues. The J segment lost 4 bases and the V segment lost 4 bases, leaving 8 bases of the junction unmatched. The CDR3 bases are TGTGCCAGCAGTTCTCTGGGACAGGGTAATTACGAGCAGTACTTC. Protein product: CASSSLGQGNYEQYF.

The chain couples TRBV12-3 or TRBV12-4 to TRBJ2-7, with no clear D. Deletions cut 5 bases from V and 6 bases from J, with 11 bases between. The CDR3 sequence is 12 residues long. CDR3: CASSMTTGEQYF. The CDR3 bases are TGTGCCAGCAGTATGACAACGGGCGAGCAGTACTTC.

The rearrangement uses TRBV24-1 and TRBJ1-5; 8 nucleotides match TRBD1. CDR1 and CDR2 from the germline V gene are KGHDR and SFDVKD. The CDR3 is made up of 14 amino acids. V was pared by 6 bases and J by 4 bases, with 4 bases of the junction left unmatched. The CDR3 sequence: CATSRGQGNQPQHF. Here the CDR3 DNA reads TGTGCCACCAGTCGAGGACAGGGAAATCAGCCCCAGCATTTT.

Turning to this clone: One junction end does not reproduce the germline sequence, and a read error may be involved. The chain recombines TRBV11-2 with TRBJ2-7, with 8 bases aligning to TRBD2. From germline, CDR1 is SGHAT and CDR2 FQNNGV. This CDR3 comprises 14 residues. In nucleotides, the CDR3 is TGTGCCAGCAGCCCCAACCCTGGACTAGCAGCTTTTTCCTTC. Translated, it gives CASSPNPGLAAFSF.

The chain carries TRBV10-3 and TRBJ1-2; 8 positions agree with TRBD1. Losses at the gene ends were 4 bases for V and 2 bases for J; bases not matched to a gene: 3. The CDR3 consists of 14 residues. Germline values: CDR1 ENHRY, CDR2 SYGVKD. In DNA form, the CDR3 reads TGTGCCATCAGTGCGACAGGGGCGAACTATGGCTACACCTTC. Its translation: CAISATGANYGYTF.

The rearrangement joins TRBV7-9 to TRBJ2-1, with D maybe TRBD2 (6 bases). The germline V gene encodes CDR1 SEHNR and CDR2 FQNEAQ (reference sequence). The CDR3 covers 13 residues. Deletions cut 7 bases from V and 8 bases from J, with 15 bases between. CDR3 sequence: CASTEEGRYEQFF. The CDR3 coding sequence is TGTGCCAGCACCGAGGAGGGGAGATATGAGCAGTTCTTC.

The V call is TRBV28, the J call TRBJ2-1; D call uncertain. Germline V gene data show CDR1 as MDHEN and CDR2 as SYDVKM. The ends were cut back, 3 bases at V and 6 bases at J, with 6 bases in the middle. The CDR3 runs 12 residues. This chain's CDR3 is CASSLVSNEQFF. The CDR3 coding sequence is TGTGCCAGCAGTTTGGTATCCAATGAGCAGTTCTTC.

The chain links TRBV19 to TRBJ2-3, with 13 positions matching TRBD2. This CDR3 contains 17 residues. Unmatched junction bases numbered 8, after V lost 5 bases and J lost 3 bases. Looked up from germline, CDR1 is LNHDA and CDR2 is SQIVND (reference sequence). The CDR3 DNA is TGTGCCAGTAGTCCCGGACTAGCGGGGGAAGGTACAGATACGCAGTATTTT. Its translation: CASSPGLAGEGTDTQYF.

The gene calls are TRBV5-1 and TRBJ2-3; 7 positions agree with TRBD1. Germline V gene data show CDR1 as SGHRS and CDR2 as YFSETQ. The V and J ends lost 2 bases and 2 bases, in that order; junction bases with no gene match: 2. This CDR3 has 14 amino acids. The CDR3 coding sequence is TGCGCCAGCAGCTTAGGGACAGCCACAGATACGCAGTATTTT. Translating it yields CASSLGTATDTQYF.

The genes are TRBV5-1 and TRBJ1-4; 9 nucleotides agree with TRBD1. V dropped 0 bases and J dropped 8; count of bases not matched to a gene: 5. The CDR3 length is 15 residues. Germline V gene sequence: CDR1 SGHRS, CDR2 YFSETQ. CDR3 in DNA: TGCGCCAGCAGCTTGGCCGACAGGGGGAACGAAAAACTGTTTTTT. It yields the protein CASSLADRGNEKLFF.

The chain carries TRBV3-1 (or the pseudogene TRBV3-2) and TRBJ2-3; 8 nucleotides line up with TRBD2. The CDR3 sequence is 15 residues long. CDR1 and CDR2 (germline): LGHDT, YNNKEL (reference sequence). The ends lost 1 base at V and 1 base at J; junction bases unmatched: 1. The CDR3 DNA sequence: TGTGCCAGCAGCCAAGCACTAGCGGGCACAGATACGCAGTATTTT. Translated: CASSQALAGTDTQYF.

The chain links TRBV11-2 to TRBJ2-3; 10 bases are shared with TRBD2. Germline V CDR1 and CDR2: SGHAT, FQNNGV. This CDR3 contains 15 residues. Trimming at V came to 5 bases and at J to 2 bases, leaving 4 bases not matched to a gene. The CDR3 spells CASSLAGATTDTQYF. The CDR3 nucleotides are TGTGCCAGCAGCCTAGCGGGAGCCACCACAGATACGCAGTATTTT.